The entry below gives a single T cell receptor (beta chain) sequence along with its context. Its antigen remains unknown. TCRdb's copy holds only in-frame clones and misses some; the assay was immunoSEQ multiplex PCR. The sample includes tens of thousands of clones, approximately 76% seen only once; the top ten take about 16%. The record originates from a study of radiotherapy plus CTLA-4 blockade in lung cancer. Study background: With 31% of patients having disease control, objective responses were seen in about 17%. The study's findings and limits: Once radiotherapy plus ipilimumab had been given, TCR clones derived from tumor expanded in blood.

Germline trimming cut 4 bases from V and 4 bases from J; bases unmatched to any gene: 16. CDR1 SGHTA and CDR2 FQGNSA come from the germline V gene. This CDR3 has 18 residues. In chemo-refractory metastatic non-small-cell lung cancer, patients got ipilimumab CTLA-4 blockade together with focal radiation. The chain carries TRBV7-2 and TRBJ2-3, with 8 bases lining up with TRBD2. This TCR was sampled from a human donor with non-small cell lung cancer whose response to radiotherapy plus ipilimumab could not be evaluated. Some clones in this sample may be carry-over from other donors' samples. This specimen was peripheral blood, taken from a patient treated with radiotherapy plus ipilimumab. CDR3 sequence: CASSWYRLRAGEADTQYF. CDR3 bases: TGTGCCAGCAGCTGGTACAGACTAAGAGCGGGGGAAGCAGATACGCAGTATTTT.